These T cell receptor beta chains were read from a single sample in a study of cytomegalovirus exposure and HLA in healthy donors. Repertoires were generated with immunoSEQ multiplex PCR, while TCRdb's copy carries only in-frame clones and drops some. Of some 150,000 clones detected, roughly four fifths appear once; the ten largest clones hold around 1.5%. Material: PBMCs. Receptors were obtained from a man aged 55 to 70 in good health and CMV-seronegative. The CDR3 runs from the conserved cysteine through the conserved F or W. D genes are given only for firm matches. Only part of the rows carry a size: once, few, many, or a class if the clone is expanded.

j_call	clone_size	d_call	v_call	cdr3_aa	cdr3_nt
TRBJ1-5	few	NA	TRBV28	CASTDSFSNQPQHF	TGTGCCAGCACGGACAGCTTTAGCAATCAGCCCCAGCATTTT
TRBJ2-3	NA	NA	TRBV4-3	CASSQDRFADTQYF	TGCGCCAGCAGCCAAGATCGGTTCGCAGATACGCAGTATTTT
TRBJ2-5	NA	TRBD2	TRBV5-1	CASSLSSGSTTQYF	TGCGCCAGCAGCTTGTCTAGCGGGAGTACGACCCAGTACTTC
TRBJ2-3	once	NA	TRBV13	CASSPRGDTQYF	TGTGCCAGCAGCCCCCGCGGGGATACGCAGTATTTT
TRBJ2-1	NA	TRBD2	TRBV6-4	CASSRAGVDYNEQFF	TGTGCCAGCTCCCGAGCGGGAGTTGACTACAATGAGCAGTTCTTC
TRBJ2-5	NA	NA	TRBV6-6	CASSSRGQPLGTQYF	TGTGCCAGCAGTTCGAGAGGACAGCCCCTGGGAACCCAGTACTTC
TRBJ1-5	NA	NA	TRBV2	CASSENMSNQPQHF	TGTGCCAGCAGTGAGAACATGAGCAATCAGCCCCAGCATTTT
TRBJ2-2	once	NA	TRBV4-3	CASSQDRGRNTGELFF	TGCGCCAGCAGCCAAGATCGTGGGAGAAACACCGGGGAGCTGTTTTTT
TRBJ1-1	NA	NA	TRBV10-1	CASRTQGRTEAFF	TGCGCCAGCAGGACACAGGGTCGCACTGAAGCTTTCTTT
TRBJ1-2	once	NA	TRBV7-2	CASSLVPRQGYTF	TGTGCCAGCAGCTTAGTCCCGCGACAGGGCTACACCTTC
TRBJ2-1	NA	NA	TRBV2	CASKAGTNYNEQFF	TGTGCCAGCAAAGCAGGGACAAACTACAATGAGCAGTTCTTC
TRBJ2-1	NA	TRBD1	TRBV7-2	CASSLEVGRGTGANEQFF	TGTGCCAGCAGCTTAGAGGTCGGGAGGGGGACAGGGGCCAATGAGCAGTTCTTC
TRBJ1-2	NA	TRBD1	TRBV7-6	CASSLWPLNLGGQGGGLYGYTF	TGTGCCAGCAGCTTATGGCCCCTTAATTTAGGGGGCCAAGGAGGAGGGTTGTATGGCTACACCTTC
TRBJ2-3	NA	NA	TRBV4-1	CASSQDRSTDTQYF	TGCGCCAGCAGCCAAGACCGGAGCACAGATACGCAGTATTTT
TRBJ2-3	NA	NA	TRBV19	CASSSPTRPADTQYF	TGTGCCAGTAGTAGCCCGACTAGACCCGCAGATACGCAGTATTTT
TRBJ1-2	NA	NA	TRBV9	CASSVGQDWGYGYTF	TGTGCCAGCAGCGTAGGACAGGACTGGGGCTATGGCTACACCTTC
TRBJ2-5	NA	NA	TRBV19	CASSFIGSGYHQETQYF	TGTGCCAGTAGTTTTATCGGTAGCGGATACCACCAAGAGACCCAGTACTTC
TRBJ2-1	NA	NA	TRBV5-1	CASSSSPASYNEQFF	TGCGCCAGCAGCTCCTCCCCAGCTAGCTACAATGAGCAGTTCTTC
TRBJ1-5	NA	TRBD1	TRBV28	CASSSGQGGQPQHF	TGTGCCAGCAGTTCAGGACAGGGAGGCCAGCCCCAGCATTTT
TRBJ2-7	NA	TRBD1	TRBV9	CASSPSGTVYEQYF	TGTGCCAGCAGCCCCTCCGGGACAGTCTACGAGCAGTACTTC
TRBJ2-2	NA	NA	TRBV9	CASSTTLGLNTGELFF	TGTGCCAGCAGCACCACGTTGGGGCTGAACACCGGGGAGCTGTTTTTT
TRBJ2-3	NA	NA	TRBV5-1	CASSLRGIADTQYF	TGCGCCAGCAGCTTAAGGGGGATCGCAGATACGCAGTATTTT
TRBJ1-2	NA	NA	TRBV15	CATSRDLGSYGYTF	TGTGCCACCAGCAGAGATTTGGGCTCTTATGGCTACACCTTC
TRBJ1-5	NA	NA	TRBV7-6	CASSRFMNQPQHF	TGTGCCAGCAGCCGTTTTATGAATCAGCCCCAGCATTTT
TRBJ2-1	NA	TRBD1	TRBV28	CASINRGSYNEQFF	TGTGCCAGCATTAACAGGGGTTCCTACAATGAGCAGTTCTTC
TRBJ2-6	NA	NA	TRBV28	CASSRPGAGANVLTF	TGTGCCAGCAGCCGCCCGGGGGCTGGGGCCAACGTCCTGACTTTC
TRBJ2-3	few	TRBD2	TRBV29-1	CSVSVRAGLTDTQYF	TGCAGCGTTTCAGTAAGAGCGGGGCTCACAGATACGCAGTATTTT
TRBJ2-3	NA	TRBD2	TRBV7-9	CASSLALAGRTDTQYF	TGTGCCAGCAGCTTAGCGCTAGCGGGGCGCACAGATACGCAGTATTTT
TRBJ2-3	once	TRBD2	TRBV7-2	CASSLLAGVSDTQYF	TGTGCCAGCAGCTTACTAGCGGGAGTGTCAGATACGCAGTATTTT
TRBJ2-2	NA	NA	TRBV5-4	CASSLDRVAGELFF	TGTGCCAGCAGCTTGGACAGGGTCGCCGGGGAGCTGTTTTTT
TRBJ1-6	NA	NA	TRBV19	CASSVTGTLYNSPLHF	TGTGCCAGTAGTGTTACCGGGACACTATATAATTCACCCCTCCACTTT
TRBJ1-1	NA	NA	TRBV5-1	CASSWASHTEAFF	TGCGCCAGCAGCTGGGCCAGTCACACTGAAGCTTTCTTT
TRBJ1-4	NA	TRBD1	TRBV28	CASSGTGGGEKLFF	TGTGCCAGCAGCGGGACAGGGGGGGGTGAAAAACTGTTTTTT
TRBJ2-3	NA	NA	TRBV25-1	CASTLSGRDTQYF	TGTGCCAGCACCCTGTCGGGGAGAGATACGCAGTATTTT
TRBJ2-1	NA	TRBD2	TRBV15	CATSRDLAGVYNEQFF	TGTGCCACCAGCAGAGACCTAGCGGGAGTCTACAATGAGCAGTTCTTC
TRBJ1-2	NA	NA	TRBV28	CASSKIQTNYGYTF	TGTGCCAGCAGTAAGATACAGACTAACTATGGCTACACCTTC
TRBJ1-2	NA	NA	TRBV2	CASSVLQEGYGYTF	TGTGCCAGCAGTGTGTTACAGGAAGGGTATGGCTACACCTTC
TRBJ2-3	NA	TRBD2	TRBV11-1	CASSRGGSETQYF	TGTGCCAGCAGCCGCGGGGGTAGTGAAACGCAGTATTTT
TRBJ2-2	NA	TRBD2	TRBV2	CASREDEAGVGGELFF	TGTGCCAGCAGAGAGGATGAAGCGGGAGTAGGCGGGGAGCTGTTTTTT
TRBJ2-7	once	NA	TRBV18	CASSPPGDYEQYF	TGTGCCAGCTCACCACCAGGGGATTACGAGCAGTACTTC
TRBJ2-7	NA	TRBD1	TRBV15	CATSRTGVGYEQYF	TGTGCCACCAGCAGAACAGGGGTAGGCTACGAGCAGTACTTC
TRBJ2-3	NA	TRBD1	TRBV6-5	CASSPTGVSTDTQYF	TGTGCCAGCAGTCCCACAGGGGTTAGCACAGATACGCAGTATTTT
TRBJ2-5	NA	TRBD2	TRBV7-2	CASSFSGTLGETQYF	TGTGCCAGCAGCTTTAGCGGGACCCTGGGCGAGACCCAGTACTTC
TRBJ1-2	few	NA	TRBV5-6	CASSLYTVGYTF	TGTGCCAGCAGCTTGTATACAGTTGGCTACACCTTC
TRBJ2-1	NA	TRBD1	TRBV6-1	CASSTFGQGGNEQFF	TGTGCCAGCAGTACATTCGGACAGGGAGGAAATGAGCAGTTCTTC
TRBJ1-6	NA	TRBD1	TRBV7-2	CASSSTGGYNSPLHF	TGTGCCAGCAGCTCCACAGGGGGCTATAATTCACCCCTCCACTTT
TRBJ2-1	once	TRBD2	TRBV4-1	CASSRFGTSGNYNEQFF	TGCGCCAGCAGCCGTTTCGGGACTAGCGGGAACTACAATGAGCAGTTCTTC